The entry that follows covers one T cell receptor (beta chain) sequence. These data belong to a study of identical twins. TCRdb reprocessed the 5' RACE reads via MiXCR and lists one record per CDR3 protein. The sample yields more than 600,000 distinct CDR3 sequences, 15% to 20% seen once. The data were also submitted as part of a second study, on T cells expressing NK-cell markers.

The sequenced sample was PBMCs. The clonotype comes from a woman between 18 and 29 years old in good health.

The CDR3 region is CASSMTGLENYGYTF. The CDR3 region has the DNA TGTGCCAGTAGTATGACAGGGCTCGAAAACTATGGCTACACCTTC. The chain recombines TRBV19 with TRBJ1-2; 7 positions match TRBD1. CDR3 size: 15 residues. CDR1 is LNHDA and CDR2 is SQIVND in the germline V gene (reference sequence). Trimming cost V 3 bases and J 2 bases; bases outside gene matches: 6.